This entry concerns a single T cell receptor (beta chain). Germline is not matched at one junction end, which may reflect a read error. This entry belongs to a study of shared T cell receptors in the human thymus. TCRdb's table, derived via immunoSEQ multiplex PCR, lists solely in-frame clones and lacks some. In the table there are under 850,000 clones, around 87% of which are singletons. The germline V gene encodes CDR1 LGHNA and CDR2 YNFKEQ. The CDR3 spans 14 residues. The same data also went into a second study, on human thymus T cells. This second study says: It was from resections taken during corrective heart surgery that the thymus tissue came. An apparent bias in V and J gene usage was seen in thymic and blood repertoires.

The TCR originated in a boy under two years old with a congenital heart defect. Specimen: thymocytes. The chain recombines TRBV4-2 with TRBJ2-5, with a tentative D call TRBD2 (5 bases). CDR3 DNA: TGTGCCAGCACCCAAGACCAGACGGGGGAGACCCAGTACTTC. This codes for CASTQDQTGETQYF.